These T cell receptor beta chains were read from a single sample in a study of blood T cells in healthy people across ages. TCRdb used MiXCR to reprocess the 5' RACE reads, holding one entry per CDR3 protein. The sample has around 990,000 distinct CDR3 sequences; 35% to 40% are singletons. Sequencing used blood. Source of these receptors: a man aged 18 to 29 in good health. The CDR3 runs from the conserved cysteine through the conserved F or W. A D gene is named only where the DNA matches it firmly. Clone size is not always given. Where it is, it says once, few, many or a class for expanded clones.

V: TRBV9; size: .; length: 15; D: TRBD2; J: TRBJ2-1; DNA: TGTGCCAGCAGCGTAGAGGCGGGGGGGCCCAATGAGCAGTTCTTC; CDR3: CASSVEAGGPNEQFF
V: TRBV10-3; size: few; length: 14; D: .; J: TRBJ2-1; DNA: TGTGCCATCCTCCGGGGCCCAACCTACAATGAGCAGTTCTTC; CDR3: CAILRGPTYNEQFF
V: TRBV7-6; size: .; length: 16; D: .; J: TRBJ1-1; DNA: TGTGCCAGCAGCTTAGCGGAGGGAAGCAGGAACACTGAAGCTTTCTTT; CDR3: CASSLAEGSRNTEAFF
V: TRBV7-7; size: .; length: 15; D: .; J: TRBJ2-1; DNA: TGTGCTAGCAGCTTAGAGGGGACCCCCTACAATGAGCAGTTCTTC; CDR3: CASSLEGTPYNEQFF
V: TRBV9; size: .; length: 14; D: .; J: TRBJ1-2; DNA: TGTGCCAGCAGCGCGCGACGGGGAAGGTATGGCTACACCTTC; CDR3: CASSARRGRYGYTF
V: TRBV20-1; size: .; length: 14; D: .; J: TRBJ2-2; DNA: TGCAGTGCTAGTTCCGGCCTGAACACCGGGGAGCTGTTTTTT; CDR3: CSASSGLNTGELFF
V: TRBV5-1; size: .; length: 14; D: .; J: TRBJ2-1; DNA: TGCGCCAGCAGCTTGGACAGGAGGGGCAATGAGCAGTTCTTC; CDR3: CASSLDRRGNEQFF
V: TRBV7-8; size: .; length: 20; D: TRBD2; J: TRBJ2-4; DNA: TGTGCCAGCAGCTTAGAGGGGTTAGCGGGGGGGGCTCGGGCCAAAAACATTCAGTACTTC; CDR3: CASSLEGLAGGARAKNIQYF
V: TRBV7-9; size: .; length: 13; D: .; J: TRBJ2-5; DNA: TGTGCCAGCAGCTTAGAGGCTCGGCATGAGCAGTACTTC; CDR3: CASSLEARHEQYF
V: TRBV7-2; size: few; length: 16; D: .; J: TRBJ2-5; DNA: TGTGCCAGCAGCTTAGCCTGGCGACAACCCCAAGAGACCCAGTACTTC; CDR3: CASSLAWRQPQETQYF
V: TRBV7-9; size: .; length: 15; D: TRBD2; J: TRBJ2-1; DNA: TGTGCCAGCAGCTTACGGCGGGAGCATAGCAATGAGCAGTTCTTC; CDR3: CASSLRREHSNEQFF
V: TRBV24-1; size: few; length: 13; D: .; J: TRBJ1-5; DNA: TGTGCCACCAGTTCGGTAAGCAATCAGCCCCAGCATTTT; CDR3: CATSSVSNQPQHF
V: TRBV5-1; size: .; length: 14; D: TRBD1; J: TRBJ1-1; DNA: TGCGCCAGCAGCGTATCTTCAGGGGGATCTGAAGCTTTCTTT; CDR3: CASSVSSGGSEAFF
V: TRBV20-1; size: .; length: 14; D: .; J: TRBJ1-1; DNA: TGCAGTGATCGGAGGGCGGAATCGAGGACTGAAGCTTTCTTT; CDR3: CSDRRAESRTEAFF
V: TRBV6-5; size: .; length: 17; D: TRBD1; J: TRBJ2-2; DNA: TGTGCCAGCAGTTCCGTCCGACAGGGTTCTGACACCGGGGAGCTGTTTTTT; CDR3: CASSSVRQGSDTGELFF
V: TRBV7-2; size: .; length: 15; D: TRBD2; J: TRBJ2-3; DNA: TGTGCCGGCAGCTTATTGGCGGGGGGCACAGATACGCAGTATTTT; CDR3: CAGSLLAGGTDTQYF
V: TRBV10-3; size: few; length: 16; D: .; J: TRBJ1-5; DNA: TGTGCCATCAGTGAAGGCAGGGATGAAGGCAATCAGCCCCAGCATTTT; CDR3: CAISEGRDEGNQPQHF
V: TRBV20-1; size: few; length: 16; D: .; J: TRBJ1-2; DNA: TGCAGTGCTAGTTTCATTAGGTCCCGATCTAACTATGGCTACACCTTC; CDR3: CSASFIRSRSNYGYTF
V: TRBV20-1; size: .; length: 15; D: TRBD2; J: TRBJ2-7; DNA: TGTAGTGCAAAAGAGAGCGGGGGGCCCTCCTACGAGCAGTACTTC; CDR3: CSAKESGGPSYEQYF
V: TRBV9; size: few; length: 15; D: TRBD1; J: TRBJ1-1; DNA: TGTGCCAGCAGCACCCCACAGGGGGCCAACACTGAAGCTTTCTTT; CDR3: CASSTPQGANTEAFF
V: TRBV20-1; size: few; length: 14; D: TRBD2; J: TRBJ2-1; DNA: TGCAGTGCTAGAGATGGGCGCGGGGGGAATGAGCAGTTCTTC; CDR3: CSARDGRGGNEQFF
V: TRBV7-2; size: few; length: 12; D: .; J: TRBJ2-5; DNA: TGTGCCAGCAGCCCTTACGGCGAGACCCAGTACTTC; CDR3: CASSPYGETQYF
V: TRBV12-3/TRBV12-4; size: .; length: 12; D: TRBD1; J: TRBJ1-2; DNA: TGTGCCAGCAGCCCGGGACAGTCTGCCTACACCTTC; CDR3: CASSPGQSAYTF
V: TRBV5-1; size: once; length: 12; D: .; J: TRBJ1-3; DNA: TGCGCCAGCATGGGGTCTGGAAACACCATATATTTT; CDR3: CASMGSGNTIYF
V: TRBV10-3; size: .; length: 15; D: .; J: TRBJ1-3; DNA: TGTGCCATCAGTGAAAGAGCGTTCTCTGGAAACACCATATATTTT; CDR3: CAISERAFSGNTIYF
V: TRBV18; size: .; length: 16; D: .; J: TRBJ1-1; DNA: TGTGCCAGCTCACCAAGGGGCAGGGTCGGGAACACTGAAGCTTTCTTT; CDR3: CASSPRGRVGNTEAFF
V: TRBV19; size: .; length: 15; D: TRBD1; J: TRBJ1-1; DNA: TGTGCCAGTAGTATCCCACAGGGGATGCGGACTGAAGCTTTCTTT; CDR3: CASSIPQGMRTEAFF
V: TRBV12-3/TRBV12-4; size: many; length: 16; D: TRBD1; J: TRBJ1-5; DNA: TGTGCCAGCAGTTCCGGGACAGGGATTCGCAATCAGCCCCAGCATTTT; CDR3: CASSSGTGIRNQPQHF
V: TRBV20-1; size: once; length: 13; D: .; J: TRBJ2-3; DNA: TGCAGTGCCCGCCCCGAGGGGACAGATACGCAGTATTTT; CDR3: CSARPEGTDTQYF
V: TRBV20-1; size: few; length: 15; D: TRBD2; J: TRBJ2-1; DNA: TGCAGTGCTAGAGATGATAGCGGGGTCAACGATGAGCAGTTCTTC; CDR3: CSARDDSGVNDEQFF
V: TRBV12-3/TRBV12-4; size: few; length: 14; D: .; J: TRBJ2-1; DNA: TGTGCCAGCAGTTTAGGGGGCCTCATGAATGAGCAGTTCTTC; CDR3: CASSLGGLMNEQFF
V: TRBV4-2; size: .; length: 19; D: .; J: TRBJ2-1; DNA: TGTGCCAGCAGCCAACTCTCCCTACGAGACCCCCGACCCTACAATGAGCAGTTCTTC; CDR3: CASSQLSLRDPRPYNEQFF
V: TRBV24-1; size: few; length: 15; D: TRBD1; J: TRBJ2-1; DNA: TGTGCCACCAGTGACCTGGGACAGATTAACAATGAGCAGTTCTTC; CDR3: CATSDLGQINNEQFF